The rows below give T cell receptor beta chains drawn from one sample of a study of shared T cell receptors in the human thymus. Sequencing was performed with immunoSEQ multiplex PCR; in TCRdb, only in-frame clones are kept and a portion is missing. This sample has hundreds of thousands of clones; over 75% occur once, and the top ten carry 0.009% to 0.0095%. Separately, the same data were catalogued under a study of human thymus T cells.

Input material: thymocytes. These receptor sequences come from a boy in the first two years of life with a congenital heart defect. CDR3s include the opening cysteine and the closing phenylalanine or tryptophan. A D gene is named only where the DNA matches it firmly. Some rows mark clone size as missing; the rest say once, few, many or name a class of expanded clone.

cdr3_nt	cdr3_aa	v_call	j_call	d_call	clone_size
TGTGCCAGCAGCTCGAGCCGACTAGCGCCAGCCTACGAGCAGTACTTC	CASSSSRLAPAYEQYF	TRBV5-4	TRBJ2-7	TRBD2	.
TGTGCCAGCAGTCAGGACAGGTCGAGGGATCAAGAGACCCAGTACTTC	CASSQDRSRDQETQYF	TRBV28	TRBJ2-5	TRBD1	.
TGTGCCAGCATCGAACGGGACAGGGGGGACCAAGAGACCCAGTACTTC	CASIERDRGDQETQYF	TRBV2	TRBJ2-5	TRBD1	.
TGTGCCAGCAGCCACAGGACAGGGGAGTCCTACAATGAGCAGTTCTTC	CASSHRTGESYNEQFF	TRBV14	TRBJ2-1	TRBD1	.
TGTGCCAGCAGCCCCCTCCCCATTTCCCGACAGGTCTACGAGCAGTACTTC	CASSPLPISRQVYEQYF	TRBV7-9	TRBJ2-7	.	.
TGTGCCAGCAGCCCGGACAGGGAAGACGAGCAGTACTTC	CASSPDREDEQYF	TRBV6-5	TRBJ2-7	TRBD1	.
TGCGCCAGCAGCCAAGAAGTCAAGAAACAGGGCGGCAATCAGCCCCAGCATTTT	CASSQEVKKQGGNQPQHF	TRBV4-1	TRBJ1-5	.	.
TGCGCCAGCAGCCACGCCGGGGAGAGGAACTCTGGGGCCAACGTCCTGACTTTC	CASSHAGERNSGANVLTF	TRBV4-1	TRBJ2-6	.	.
TGTGCCAGCTCACCATTCGGACTAGCGGGAGTCGGCCACAACACAGATACGCAGTATTTT	CASSPFGLAGVGHNTDTQYF	TRBV18	TRBJ2-3	TRBD2	.
TGTGCCATCAGTGAGAGGGGTGGGTGTGACACTGAAGCTTTCTTT	CAISERGGCDTEAFF	TRBV10-3	TRBJ1-1	.	.
TGTGCCAGCGCTAAGGGGAGGGCGGGTCAGCCCCAGCATTTT	CASAKGRAGQPQHF	TRBV6-5	TRBJ1-5	.	.
TGCGCCAGCAGCCCGACAGGGGGGAATGAAAAACTGTTTTTT	CASSPTGGNEKLFF	TRBV5-1	TRBJ1-4	TRBD1	.
TGTGCCAGCAGCTTCGGAGGGGCAGTGAACACTGAAGCTTTCTTT	CASSFGGAVNTEAFF	TRBV5-6	TRBJ1-1	.	.
TGTGCCAGCAGCCAAGATCAAAGTTGCGCGTTAAAGTTGACCCAGTACTTC	CASSQDQSCALKLTQYF	TRBV4-2	TRBJ2-5	.	.
TGTGCCAGCAAAAGGGGGAGCACAGATACGCAGTATTTT	CASKRGSTDTQYF	TRBV14	TRBJ2-3	.	few